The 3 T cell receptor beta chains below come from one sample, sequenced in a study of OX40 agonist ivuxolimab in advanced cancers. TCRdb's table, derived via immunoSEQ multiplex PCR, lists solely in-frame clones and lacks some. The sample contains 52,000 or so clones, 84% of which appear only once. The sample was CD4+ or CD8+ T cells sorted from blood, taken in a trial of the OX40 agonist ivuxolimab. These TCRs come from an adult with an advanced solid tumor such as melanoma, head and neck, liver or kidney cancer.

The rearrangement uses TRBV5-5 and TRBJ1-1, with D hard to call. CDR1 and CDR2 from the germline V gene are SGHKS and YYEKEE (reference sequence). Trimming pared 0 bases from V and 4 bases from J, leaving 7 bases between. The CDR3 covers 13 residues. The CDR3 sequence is CASSLAVSTEAFF. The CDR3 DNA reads TGTGCCAGCAGCTTGGCCGTGTCCACTGAAGCTTTCTTT.

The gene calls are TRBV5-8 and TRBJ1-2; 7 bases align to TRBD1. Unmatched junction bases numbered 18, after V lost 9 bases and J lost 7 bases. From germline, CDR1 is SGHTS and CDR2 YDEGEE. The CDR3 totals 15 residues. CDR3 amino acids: CATGPTGLVSGGYTF. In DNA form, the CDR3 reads TGTGCCACCGGACCGACAGGGTTAGTTTCAGGTGGCTACACCTTC. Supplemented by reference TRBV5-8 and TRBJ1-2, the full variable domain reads EAGVTQSPTHLIKTRGQQATLRCSPISGHTSVYWYQQALGLGLQFLLWYDEGEERNRGNFPPRFSGRQFPNYSSELNVNALELEDSALYLCATGPTGLVSGGYTFGSGTRLTVV.

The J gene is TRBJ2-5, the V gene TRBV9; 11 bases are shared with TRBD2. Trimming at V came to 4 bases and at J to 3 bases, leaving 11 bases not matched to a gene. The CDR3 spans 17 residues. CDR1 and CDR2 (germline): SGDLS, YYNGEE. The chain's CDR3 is CASSIRGLAGGEETQYF. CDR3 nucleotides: TGTGCCAGCAGCATCCGAGGACTAGCGGGTGGGGAAGAGACCCAGTACTTC. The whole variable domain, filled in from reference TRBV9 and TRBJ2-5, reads DSGVTQTPKHLITATGQRVTLRCSPRSGDLSVYWYQQSLDQGLQFLIQYYNGEERAKGNILERFSAQQFPDLHSELNLSSLELGDSALYFCASSIRGLAGGEETQYFGPGTRLLVL.